This paragraph reports one TCR beta chain. Its matching antigen is unknown. Libraries were prepared by immunoSEQ multiplex PCR; TCRdb keeps only in-frame clonotypes and omits some of them. The sample lists over 1.4 million clones, roughly 95% seen once, with about 1% in the top ten. There are 16 residues in the CDR3. V shed 0 bases and J shed 1 base, with 11 bases lying between them. The germline V gene encodes CDR1 SGHRS and CDR2 YFSETQ. This specimen comes from a study of shared clonotypes between healthy human individuals. The study, taken as a whole, reports: Even with large depth, rarefaction showed that sorted-subset sequencing was incomplete.

This clonotype was sampled from a man between 25 and 39 years old in good health. This rearrangement joins TRBV5-1 to TRBJ2-1; D uncertain. Sequenced material: naive CD4+ T cells sorted from blood. Noted subset: CD45RA+ positively selected. CDR3: CASSLVSGFSYNEQFF. For the CDR3, the DNA is TGCGCCAGCAGCTTGGTTTCAGGCTTTTCCTACAATGAGCAGTTCTTC.